This TCR beta chain was sequenced in a study of blood T cell repertoires in COVID-19. Study in general: Acute and convalescent COVID-19 specimens originated in the United States, Italy and Spain. PBMCs, B-cell-depleted T cells, or T cells were the source of the cDNA or gDNA that made up the material.

Per the authors' pipeline: Reference gene primer amplification gave nucleated cell count estimates. Here immunoSEQ multiplex PCR was the method, and the copy in TCRdb shows in-frame clones only, minus some. Clonal size and the V and J genes are those of that table, whereas D and trimming came from the DNA. The sample lists 70,000 or so clones; approximately 90% were seen once. CDR1 is SGHRS and CDR2 is YFSETQ in the germline V gene. V was trimmed by 4 bases and J by 5 bases, leaving 15 bases between them. The CDR3 covers 14 residues. The sequencing input was peripheral blood. This chain links TRBV5-1 with TRBJ1-1, with unresolved D. This receptor was taken from a man between 60 and 75 years old with acute or convalescent COVID-19. The CDR3: CASSPPGRQTEAFF. The DNA for the CDR3 is TGCGCCAGCAGCCCCCCGGGGAGGCAAACTGAAGCTTTCTTT. The variable domain in full, with the rest retrieved from reference TRBV5-1 and TRBJ1-1, is KAGVTQTPRYLIKTRGQQVTLSCSPISGHRSVSWYQQTPGQGLQFLFEYFSETQRNKGNFPGRFSGRQFSNSRSEMNVSTLELGDSALYLCASSPPGRQTEAFFGQGTRLTVV.